These T cell receptor beta chains were read from a single sample in a study of shared clonotypes between healthy human individuals. The data were produced by immunoSEQ multiplex PCR, yet TCRdb's version contains in-frame clones alone and is incomplete. Of some 700,000 clones in the sample, about 92% were seen once. Sample: memory CD8+ T cells from PBMCs. The source is a young man in good health. Some clones in this sample may be carry-over from other donors' samples. Both conserved end residues are part of each CDR3. Each record gives: J gene, V gene, D gene, clone size, CDR3 protein, CDR3 DNA. A D gene is named only where the DNA matches it firmly. Rows give clone size only sometimes, using once, few, many, or a class for an expanded clone.

>TRBJ2-7|TRBV7-6|NA|NA
CASSLKSGPDYEQYF
TGTGCCAGCAGCTTAAAGTCCGGGCCAGACTACGAGCAGTACTTC
>TRBJ1-2|TRBV9|NA|NA
CASSLSDGWGGNYGYTF
TGTGCCAGCAGCCTCAGCGATGGGTGGGGGGGAAACTATGGCTACACCTTC
>TRBJ1-2|TRBV27|NA|NA
CASSPRGPTYYGYTF
TGTGCCAGCAGCCCTAGGGGCCCTACCTACTATGGCTACACCTTC
>TRBJ2-7|TRBV11-2|NA|NA
CASSGGLGGSSSYEQYF
TGTGCCAGCAGCGGAGGGTTGGGCGGGTCGAGCTCCTACGAGCAGTACTTC
>TRBJ1-2|TRBV6-5|TRBD1|NA
CASKRRQGANYGYTF
TGTGCCAGCAAGAGAAGACAGGGGGCTAACTATGGCTACACCTTC
>TRBJ2-7|TRBV4-1|NA|NA
CASSQEPGREYYEQYF
TGCGCCAGCAGCCAAGAACCGGGCAGAGAATACTACGAGCAGTACTTC
>TRBJ2-5|TRBV9|TRBD1|NA
CASSVAGQGLYQETQYF
TGTGCCAGCAGCGTAGCCGGACAGGGTTTGTACCAAGAGACCCAGTACTTC
>TRBJ2-5|TRBV11-3|NA|NA
CASSPGRRGIQETQYF
TGTGCCAGCAGCCCGGGACGGAGGGGGATCCAAGAGACCCAGTACTTC
>TRBJ2-1|TRBV27|TRBD2|NA
CASSSSPWSGSSYNEQFF
TGTGCCAGCAGTTCCTCCCCGTGGAGCGGGAGCTCCTACAATGAGCAGTTCTTC
>TRBJ1-1|TRBV5-4|TRBD1|NA
CASSSSPQTGWKYTEAFF
TGTGCCAGCAGCTCGTCCCCCCAGACAGGGTGGAAGTACACTGAAGCTTTCTTT
>TRBJ2-7|TRBV2|NA|NA
CASSRRDYEQYF
TGTGCCAGCAGTCGGCGGGACTACGAGCAGTACTTC
>TRBJ2-2|TRBV28|NA|NA
CASSLGHTGELFF
TGTGCCAGCAGTTTAGGTCACACCGGGGAGCTGTTTTTT
>TRBJ2-3|TRBV27|NA|NA
CASSWFRGDTQYF
TGTGCCAGCAGTTGGTTCCGCGGAGATACGCAGTATTTT
>TRBJ2-1|TRBV19|NA|NA
CASTDYNEQFF
TGTGCCAGTACGGACTACAATGAGCAGTTCTTC
>TRBJ1-5|TRBV6-5|NA|NA
CASSYSQGKGQPQHF
TGTGCCAGCAGTTACTCACAGGGAAAGGGTCAGCCCCAGCATTTT
>TRBJ2-7|TRBV7-8|TRBD2|NA
CASSFFTTSGSEQYF
TGTGCCAGCAGCTTTTTCACGACTAGCGGGAGCGAGCAGTACTTC
>TRBJ2-1|TRBV28|TRBD2|once
CASSLGLAGYNEQFF
TGTGCCAGCAGCTTGGGGCTAGCGGGCTACAATGAGCAGTTCTTC
>TRBJ1-5|TRBV19|NA|NA
CASELSGNQPQHF
TGTGCCAGTGAACTTAGTGGCAATCAGCCCCAGCATTTT
>TRBJ1-1|TRBV9|NA|few
CASTPDGRKNTEAFF
TGTGCCAGCACCCCGGACGGACGGAAAAACACTGAAGCTTTCTTT
>TRBJ1-5|TRBV4-1|NA|NA
CASSQEYGLRNQPQHF
TGCGCCAGCAGCCAAGAGTACGGGCTACGCAATCAGCCCCAGCATTTT
>TRBJ1-1|TRBV5-6|NA|NA
CAFGRVNTEAFF
TGTGCCTTCGGACGGGTGAACACTGAAGCTTTCTTT
>TRBJ1-1|TRBV19|NA|NA
CASSRRDATEAFF
TGTGCCAGTAGCCGCCGGGACGCCACTGAAGCTTTCTTT
>TRBJ1-1|TRBV27|TRBD1|NA
CASSPYLDRGPVNTEAFF
TGTGCCAGCAGTCCGTACCTGGACAGGGGGCCAGTGAACACTGAAGCTTTCTTT
>TRBJ2-7|TRBV27|NA|NA
CASSARWDYEQYF
TGTGCCAGCAGTGCCAGATGGGACTACGAGCAGTACTTC
>TRBJ2-1|TRBV5-4|TRBD2|NA
CASSLGGRGNNEQFF
TGTGCCAGCAGCTTGGGCGGGAGAGGCAACAATGAGCAGTTCTTC
>TRBJ2-1|TRBV7-2|NA|NA
CASSLSAGYNEQFF
TGTGCCAGCAGCTTGAGTGCCGGATACAATGAGCAGTTCTTC
>TRBJ1-5|TRBV27|TRBD1|NA
CASSFRDRGTPQHF
TGTGCCAGCAGTTTCAGGGACAGGGGGACGCCCCAGCATTTT
>TRBJ1-1|TRBV5-1|TRBD1|NA
CASSYRGLNTEAFF
TGCGCCAGCAGCTACAGGGGGCTGAACACTGAAGCTTTCTTT
>TRBJ2-7|TRBV29-1|NA|NA
CSVELASDYEQYF
TGCAGCGTTGAACTAGCGAGCGACTACGAGCAGTACTTC
>TRBJ1-4|TRBV27|TRBD1|NA
CASRTTQGALEKLFF
TGTGCCAGCAGAACGACACAGGGGGCGCTTGAAAAACTGTTTTTT
>TRBJ1-1|TRBV5-8|NA|once
CASSLRRPNTEAFF
TGTGCCAGCAGCTTACGACGGCCTAACACTGAAGCTTTCTTT
>TRBJ2-3|TRBV7-3|TRBD1|NA
CASSPGTGGAYADTQYF
TGTGCCAGCAGCCCCGGGACAGGGGGCGCTTACGCAGATACGCAGTATTTT
>TRBJ1-2|TRBV2|NA|NA
CASSDEGFMNYGYTF
TGTGCCAGCAGTGATGAGGGTTTTATGAACTATGGCTACACCTTC
>TRBJ2-7|TRBV5-6|NA|NA
CASSWGARVSYEQYF
TGTGCCAGCAGCTGGGGGGCTAGGGTATCCTACGAGCAGTACTTC
>TRBJ2-5|TRBV7-2|NA|NA
CASSLSTLWTSGKETQYF
TGTGCCAGCAGCTTATCGACTTTATGGACCTCGGGGAAGGAGACCCAGTACTTC
>TRBJ2-7|TRBV5-5|NA|NA
CASSLALRTAVYEQYF
TGTGCCAGCAGCTTGGCCCTTAGGACGGCCGTTTACGAGCAGTACTTC
>TRBJ2-5|TRBV4-3|TRBD2|NA
CASSRGLAGELQETQYF
TGCGCCAGCAGCCGCGGACTAGCGGGAGAATTACAAGAGACCCAGTACTTC
>TRBJ2-7|TRBV7-9|NA|NA
CASSEGLSGYYEQYF
TGTGCCAGCAGCGAAGGTCTCTCCGGGTACTACGAGCAGTACTTC
>TRBJ2-7|TRBV27|TRBD2|NA
CASSPRGLAGGEQYF
TGTGCCAGCAGCCCCCGTGGACTAGCGGGCGGCGAGCAGTACTTC
>TRBJ2-7|TRBV4-3|NA|NA
CASSQLNGINYEQYF
TGCGCCAGCAGCCAACTAAACGGGATTAACTACGAGCAGTACTTC
>TRBJ2-1|TRBV7-8|NA|NA
CASSLTANEQFF
TGTGCCAGCAGCTTAACTGCAAACGAGCAGTTCTTC
>TRBJ2-2|TRBV5-1|NA|NA
CASSPLSGRMAGELFF
TGCGCCAGCAGCCCCCTATCGGGTCGGATGGCCGGGGAGCTGTTTTTT
>TRBJ1-3|TRBV4-1|NA|NA
CASSQKYGNTIYF
TGCGCCAGCAGCCAAAAATACGGAAACACCATATATTTT
>TRBJ1-1|TRBV19|NA|NA
CASTAGSNVYTEAFF
TGTGCCAGTACGGCGGGGTCGAATGTGTACACTGAAGCTTTCTTT
>TRBJ2-3|TRBV5-1|TRBD2|NA
CASSFSGSRADTQYF
TGCGCCAGCAGCTTTAGCGGGAGTCGTGCAGATACGCAGTATTTT
>TRBJ2-5|TRBV6-5|NA|NA
CASSYSGRNQETQYF
TGTGCCAGCAGTTACTCGGGCAGAAACCAAGAGACCCAGTACTTC
>TRBJ2-7|TRBV28|TRBD2|NA
CASSFEREIGEQYF
TGTGCCAGCAGTTTTGAGCGGGAGATAGGTGAGCAGTACTTC
>TRBJ2-1|TRBV10-3|NA|NA
CAIDNTGNEQFF
TGTGCCATCGATAATACCGGGAATGAGCAGTTCTTC
>TRBJ2-1|TRBV5-4|TRBD1|NA
CASRADRGINEQFF
TGTGCCAGCAGGGCCGACAGGGGGATCAATGAGCAGTTCTTC
>TRBJ2-7|TRBV19|NA|once
CASSSPDRTAEQYF
TGTGCCAGTAGTTCCCCCGACAGAACGGCCGAGCAGTACTTC
>TRBJ2-1|TRBV27|TRBD2|NA
CASSPPGRDYINEQFF
TGTGCCAGCAGTCCCCCCGGACGGGACTATATCAATGAGCAGTTCTTC
>TRBJ2-7|TRBV5-1|TRBD1|NA
CASSWDPGTAYEQYF
TGCGCCAGCAGCTGGGACCCCGGGACAGCCTACGAGCAGTACTTC
>TRBJ2-7|TRBV2|NA|NA
CASRPRGRDTYEQYF
TGTGCCAGCAGACCGCGGGGGCGGGACACCTACGAGCAGTACTTC
>TRBJ2-4|TRBV13|TRBD1|NA
CASSSRGAKNIQYF
TGTGCCAGCAGCTCCAGGGGGGCCAAAAACATTCAGTACTTC
>TRBJ1-1|TRBV7-9|NA|NA
CASSLAPLTGSEAFF
TGTGCCAGCAGCTTAGCACCCCTTACAGGCTCTGAAGCTTTCTTT
>TRBJ1-5|TRBV6-5|NA|NA
CASGDWNQPQHF
TGTGCCAGCGGGGATTGGAATCAGCCCCAGCATTTT
>TRBJ2-7|TRBV28|NA|NA
CASSFLPPDSYEQYF
TGTGCCAGCAGTTTCCTGCCCCCAGACAGCTACGAGCAGTACTTC